One and the same sample provided the 20 T cell receptor beta chains below, sequenced in a study of Ad26.COV2.S vaccination and SARS-CoV-2 variants. Treatment of the sample: around 19 received Ad26.COV2.S at low or high dose, single or two shots; roughly five received placebo; per-sample allocation not given. Day 63 following the first vaccine or placebo injection was when the samples were taken. Generated by immunoSEQ multiplex PCR, the TCRdb table keeps only in-frame clones and is missing some. The sample yields approximately 450,000 clones, approximately 90% seen once. Here the sequenced sample was peripheral blood, taken in a trial of Ad26.COV2.S vaccine versus placebo. These receptor sequences come from a person aged 18-65 years who received the Ad26.COV2.S COVID-19 vaccine or a placebo.

The chain has TRBV29-1 and TRBJ2-1, with a tentative D call TRBD2 (5 bases). The CDR3 has 11 amino acids. Trimming cost V 4 bases and J 9 bases, with 10 bases left between them. CDR1 is SQVTM and CDR2 is ANQGSEA in the germline V gene. CDR3 amino acids: CSVALDLEQFF. CDR3 DNA: TGCAGCGTTGCACTAGATCTTGAGCAGTTCTTC.

J is TRBJ2-1 and V is TRBV27; no definite D call. Trimming removed 0 bases at V and 3 bases at J, with 9 bases between. Germline CDR1 and CDR2: MNHEY and SMNVEV (reference sequence). This CDR3 is 15 amino acids long. The CDR3 spells CASSLSAAHYNEQFF. CDR3 sequence (DNA): TGTGCCAGCAGTTTATCGGCCGCTCACTACAATGAGCAGTTCTTC.

V is TRBV3-1 (or the pseudogene TRBV3-2) and J is TRBJ2-1, with 8 bases fitting TRBD2. CDR1 and CDR2 (germline): LGHDT, YNNKEL (reference sequence). V lost 3 bases and J lost 7; bases outside the gene matches: 11. This CDR3 has 16 amino acids. This chain's CDR3 is CASSQLGAGEGNEQFF. The CDR3 DNA follows: TGTGCCAGCAGCCAGTTAGGAGCGGGAGAAGGGAATGAGCAGTTCTTC.

The rearrangement joins TRBV27 to TRBJ1-1, with D possibly matching TRBD1 (5 bases). Germline CDR1 and CDR2: MNHEY and SMNVEV (reference sequence). The V end was cut by 6 bases, the J end by 2 bases, with 13 bases between. The CDR3 contains 14 residues. CDR3 region: CASSRTRGNTEAFF. CDR3 nucleotides: TGTGCCAGCAGCAGGACAAGGGGTAACACTGAAGCTTTCTTT.

The genes are TRBV4-3 and TRBJ2-7; 7 positions agree with TRBD1. V lost 3 bases and J lost 3; bases outside the gene matches: 2. Germline CDR1 is LGHNA and CDR2 is YSLEER. There are 13 residues in the CDR3. CDR3 in amino acids: CASSHSGGYEQYF. CDR3 coding DNA: TGCGCCAGCAGCCACTCAGGGGGCTACGAGCAGTACTTC.

The table lists this clone with a count of one. The chain combines TRBV28 with TRBJ2-2; 9 bases map to TRBD1. The CDR3 extends over 17 amino acids. Germline-derived CDR1 and CDR2 are MDHEN and SYDVKM. Losses at the gene ends were 8 bases for V and 4 bases for J; bases not matched to a gene: 14. The DNA of the CDR3 is TGTGCCAGCGGCAAGATGGGACAGGGTGATATCACCGGGGAGCTGTTTTTT. Amino acid sequence: CASGKMGQGDITGELFF.

About this clone itself: The sample holds other DNA sequences that translate to the same CDR3. V gene TRBV7-8 combines with J gene TRBJ1-1; the match to TRBD1 covers 8 bases. CDR1 SGHVS and CDR2 FQNEAQ come from the germline V gene. The CDR3 sequence is 13 residues long. J was trimmed by 4 bases and V by 2 bases; bases with no gene match: 0. CDR3 coding DNA: TGTGCCAGCAGCTTAACAGGGGGCACTGAAGCTTTCTTT. Its translation: CASSLTGGTEAFF.

V usage is TRBV28 and J usage is TRBJ1-6; the D gene is possibly TRBD1 (5 bases). Deletions cut 6 bases from V and 7 bases from J, with 13 bases between. The germline gives CDR1 MDHEN, CDR2 SYDVKM. The CDR3 spans 14 residues. The CDR3 sequence is CASRGSGANSPLHF. The CDR3 DNA sequence: TGTGCCAGCAGAGGGTCCGGGGCGAATTCACCCCTCCACTTT.

Comments on this clone: One junction end disagrees with the germline gene, perhaps due to a read error. This chain's CDR3 is CASSKDTNYGYTF. CDR3 bases: TGTGCCAGCAGCAAAGACACTAACTATGGCTACACCTTC. The chain has TRBV3-1 (or the pseudogene TRBV3-2) and TRBJ1-2; no reliable D call. The germline CDR1 and CDR2 sequences are LGHDT and YNNKEL (reference sequence). The CDR3 has 13 residues.

This rearrangement joins TRBV6-2 or TRBV6-3 to TRBJ1-1; D ambiguous. The CDR3 loop spans 14 amino acids. In germline, CDR1 is MNHEY, CDR2 SVGEGT. V was shortened by 8 bases and J by 0 bases, with 13 bases between the two germline ends. The CDR3 region is CASGLGHLNTEAFF. CDR3 DNA sequence: TGTGCCAGCGGTTTAGGGCATCTGAACACTGAAGCTTTCTTT.

The V and J genes are TRBV7-3 and TRBJ2-1; no clear D. CDR3 length: 13 amino acids. V lost 0 bases to trimming and J lost 5 bases, with 5 bases between them. Germline assignment: CDR1 SGHTA and CDR2 FQGTGA. The CDR3 sequence: CASSLTVDNEQFF. The CDR3 DNA follows: TGTGCCAGCAGCTTAACGGTCGACAATGAGCAGTTCTTC. The full variable domain, rest sourced from reference TRBV7-3 and TRBJ2-1, is GAGVSQTPSNKVTEKGKYVELRCDPISGHTALYWYRQSLGQGPEFLIYFQGTGAADDSGLPNDRFFAVRPEGSVSTLKIQRTERGDSAVYLCASSLTVDNEQFFGPGTRLTVL.

This clone was seen a single time. The V call is TRBV30, the J call TRBJ2-2; the D is unclear. The germline V and J ends were trimmed by 3 bases and 3 bases, with 11 bases remaining between them. Germline V CDR1 and CDR2: GTSNPN, SVGIG (reference sequence). This CDR3 is built from 14 residues. DNA for the CDR3: TGTGCCTGGAGGTTGAGGACGGACACCGGGGAGCTGTTTTTT. Protein sequence: CAWRLRTDTGELFF.

This sequence joins TRBV5-8 and TRBJ2-7; TRBD1 matches at 9 bases. CDR1 SGHTS and CDR2 YDEGEE come from the germline V gene. There are 17 residues in the CDR3. The ends lost 0 bases at V and 1 base at J; junction bases unmatched: 8. CDR3 coding DNA: TGTGCCAGCAGCTTGGCCAGGGACAGGGAAGGATCCTACGAGCAGTACTTC. This translates into CASSLARDREGSYEQYF.

This clone has only one observation. The chain is built from TRBV6-6 and TRBJ2-3; D not certain. The V and J ends lost 3 bases and 0 bases respectively, with 13 bases between them. The V gene's germline CDR1 is MNHNY and CDR2 SVGAGI (reference sequence). This CDR3 comprises 16 residues. The CDR3 DNA reads TGTGCCAGCAGTTATTCAATCCCTACTAGCACAGATACGCAGTATTTT. This encodes CASSYSIPTSTDTQYF.

The V gene is TRBV19, the J gene TRBJ1-5, with no clear D. Trimming took off 4 bases at V and 2 bases at J, with 15 bases between the two ends. CDR3 size: 16 residues. From germline, CDR1 is LNHDA and CDR2 SQIVND (reference sequence). The CDR3 region is CASSRGGWGGNQPQHF. CDR3 sequence (DNA): TGTGCCAGTAGTAGGGGAGGGTGGGGAGGCAATCAGCCCCAGCATTTT.

The chain links TRBV6-2 or TRBV6-3 to TRBJ2-7; TRBD2 aligns across 11 bases. This CDR3 has 15 residues. Germline loops: CDR1 MNHEY, CDR2 SVGEGT. The J segment lost 2 bases and the V segment lost 2 bases, leaving 2 bases of the junction unmatched. This chain's CDR3 is CASSYLTSGAYEQYF. The DNA for the CDR3 is TGTGCCAGCAGTTACCTGACTAGCGGGGCCTACGAGCAGTACTTC.

This chain joins TRBV29-1 and TRBJ2-7; a weak D match, TRBD1 (7 bases). V was pared by 6 bases and J by 3 bases, with 12 bases between. Germline V gives CDR1 SQVTM, CDR2 ANQGSEA. The CDR3 loop spans 12 amino acids. CDR3 sequence (DNA): TGCAGCGTCGGAGGGGGCTTCTACGAGCAGTACTTC. Translation gives CSVGGGFYEQYF.

The chain carries TRBV5-4 and TRBJ1-6; possible D gene TRBD1, 6 bases. Germline V gives CDR1 SGHNT, CDR2 YYREEE (reference sequence). V dropped 2 bases and J dropped 10 bases, with 16 bases sitting between them. This CDR3 is built from 15 residues. Here the CDR3 reads CASSFEGGGNSPLHF. Here the CDR3 DNA reads TGTGCCAGCAGCTTCGAGGGAGGGGGTAACTCACCCCTCCACTTT.

The chain links TRBV28 to TRBJ2-1; D call uncertain. Germline V gene sequence: CDR1 MDHEN, CDR2 SYDVKM. This CDR3 region has 13 residues. The CDR3 spells CAIFGRTYNEQFF. The CDR3 region has the DNA TGTGCTATTTTTGGCAGGACCTACAATGAGCAGTTCTTC.

This chain links TRBV9 with TRBJ2-2; D uncertain. The CDR3 runs to 15 residues. CDR1 is SGDLS, CDR2 YYNGEE, per germline. Trimming took off 0 bases at V and 4 bases at J, with 10 bases between the two ends. The CDR3 DNA reads TGTGCCAGCAGCGTAGTGGCCGATGGCACCGGGGAGCTGTTTTTT. This encodes CASSVVADGTGELFF.